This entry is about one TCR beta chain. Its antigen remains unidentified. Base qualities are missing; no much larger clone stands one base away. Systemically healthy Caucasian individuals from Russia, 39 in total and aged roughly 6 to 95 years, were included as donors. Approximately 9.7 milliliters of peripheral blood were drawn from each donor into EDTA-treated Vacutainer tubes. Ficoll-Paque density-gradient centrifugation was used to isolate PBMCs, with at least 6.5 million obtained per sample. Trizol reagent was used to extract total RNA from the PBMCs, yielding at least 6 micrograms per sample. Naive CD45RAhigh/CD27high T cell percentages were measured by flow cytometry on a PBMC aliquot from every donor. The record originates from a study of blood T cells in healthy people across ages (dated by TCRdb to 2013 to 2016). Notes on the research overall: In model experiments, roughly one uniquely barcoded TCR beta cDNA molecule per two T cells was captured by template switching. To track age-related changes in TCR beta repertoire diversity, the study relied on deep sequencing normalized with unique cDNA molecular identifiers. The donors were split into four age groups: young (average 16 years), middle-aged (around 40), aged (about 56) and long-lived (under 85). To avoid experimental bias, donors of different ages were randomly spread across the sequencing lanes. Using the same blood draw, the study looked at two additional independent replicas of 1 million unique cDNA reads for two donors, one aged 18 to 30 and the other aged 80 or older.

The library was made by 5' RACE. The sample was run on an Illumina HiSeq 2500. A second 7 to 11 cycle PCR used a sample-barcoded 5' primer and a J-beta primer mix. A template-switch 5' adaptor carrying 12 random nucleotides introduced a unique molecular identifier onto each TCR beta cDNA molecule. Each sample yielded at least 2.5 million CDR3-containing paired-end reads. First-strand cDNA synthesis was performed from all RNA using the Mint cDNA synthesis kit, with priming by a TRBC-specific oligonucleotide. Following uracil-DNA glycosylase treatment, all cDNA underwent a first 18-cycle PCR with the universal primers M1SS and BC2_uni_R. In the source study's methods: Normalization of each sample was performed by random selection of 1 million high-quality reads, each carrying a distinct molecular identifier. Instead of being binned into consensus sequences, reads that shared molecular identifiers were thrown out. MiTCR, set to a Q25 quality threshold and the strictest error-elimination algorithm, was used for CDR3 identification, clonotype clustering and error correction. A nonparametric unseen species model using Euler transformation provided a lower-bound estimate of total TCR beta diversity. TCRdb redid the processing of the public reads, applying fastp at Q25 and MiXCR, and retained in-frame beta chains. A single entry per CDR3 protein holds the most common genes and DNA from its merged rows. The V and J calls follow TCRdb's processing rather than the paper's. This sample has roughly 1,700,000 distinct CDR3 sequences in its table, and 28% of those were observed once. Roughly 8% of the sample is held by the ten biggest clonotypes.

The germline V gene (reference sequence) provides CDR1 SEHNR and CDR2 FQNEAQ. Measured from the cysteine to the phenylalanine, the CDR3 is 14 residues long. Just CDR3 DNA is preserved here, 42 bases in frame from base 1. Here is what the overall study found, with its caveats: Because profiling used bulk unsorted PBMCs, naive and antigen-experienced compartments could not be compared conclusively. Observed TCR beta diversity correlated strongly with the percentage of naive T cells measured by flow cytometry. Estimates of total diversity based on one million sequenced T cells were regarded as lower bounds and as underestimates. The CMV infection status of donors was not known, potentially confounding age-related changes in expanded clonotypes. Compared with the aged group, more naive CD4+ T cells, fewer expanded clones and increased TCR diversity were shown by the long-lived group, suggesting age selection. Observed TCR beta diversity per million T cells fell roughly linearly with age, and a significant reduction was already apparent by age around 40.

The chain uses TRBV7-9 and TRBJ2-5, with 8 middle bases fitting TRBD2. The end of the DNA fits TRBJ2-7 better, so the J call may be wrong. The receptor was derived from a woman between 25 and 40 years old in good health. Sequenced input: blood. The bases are TGTGCCAGCAGCTTACAAGCGGGAGTAACCGAGCAGTACTTC. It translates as CASSLQAGVTEQYF.